The 4 T cell receptor beta chains reported below all come from one sample, sequenced in a study of shared clonotypes between healthy human individuals. The table came from immunoSEQ multiplex PCR; TCRdb's copy has only in-frame clones and leaves some out. This table holds hundreds of thousands of clones, roughly 77% found once. The sequencing input was PBMCs. The receptors come from a woman in her thirties or forties in good health. Some clones in this sample may be carry-over from other donors' samples.

As to this clone: A read error is likely here: a far larger clone is one base away. The chain is built from TRBV7-9 and TRBJ2-7, with a possible D match to TRBD1 (6 bases). The J call may be mistaken, given a closer DNA end match to TRBJ2-1. This CDR3 has 15 residues. CDR1 and CDR2 (germline): SEHNR, FQNEAQ (reference sequence). In nucleotides, the CDR3 is TGTGCCAGCAGCTTAGTTCCAGGGGCCTACAATGAGCAGTTCTTC. This encodes CASSLVPGAYNEQFF.

The chain joins TRBV4-1 to TRBJ2-3; the match to TRBD2 covers 14 bases. The CDR3 is made up of 18 amino acids. After removal of 3 bases from V and 4 bases from J, the junction contained 9 bases not matched to a gene. Germline CDR1 and CDR2: MGHRA and YSYEKL. The chain's CDR3 is CASSHPGLAGVLADTQYF. CDR3 DNA: TGCGCCAGCAGCCACCCGGGACTAGCGGGAGTTTTGGCAGATACGCAGTATTTT.

V and J are TRBV9 and TRBJ2-1, with 8 nucleotides matching TRBD2. This CDR3 has 17 amino acids. From germline, CDR1 is SGDLS and CDR2 YYNGEE. With V trimmed by 3 bases and J by 2 bases, 10 bases remained unmatched. The CDR3 loop is CASSASSRLATYNEQFF. Written as DNA, the CDR3 is TGTGCCAGCAGCGCTAGTAGTCGACTAGCGACCTACAATGAGCAGTTCTTC.

The J gene is TRBJ2-1, the V gene TRBV6-5; D gene unclear. This CDR3 comprises 14 residues. Germline CDR1 and CDR2: MNHEY and SVGAGI. V gave up 0 bases and J gave up 11 bases, with 14 bases separating them. CDR3 bases: TGTGCCAGCAGTTACTCCGGGTCAGCCACGAAGCAGTTCTTC. Translated, it gives CASSYSGSATKQFF.